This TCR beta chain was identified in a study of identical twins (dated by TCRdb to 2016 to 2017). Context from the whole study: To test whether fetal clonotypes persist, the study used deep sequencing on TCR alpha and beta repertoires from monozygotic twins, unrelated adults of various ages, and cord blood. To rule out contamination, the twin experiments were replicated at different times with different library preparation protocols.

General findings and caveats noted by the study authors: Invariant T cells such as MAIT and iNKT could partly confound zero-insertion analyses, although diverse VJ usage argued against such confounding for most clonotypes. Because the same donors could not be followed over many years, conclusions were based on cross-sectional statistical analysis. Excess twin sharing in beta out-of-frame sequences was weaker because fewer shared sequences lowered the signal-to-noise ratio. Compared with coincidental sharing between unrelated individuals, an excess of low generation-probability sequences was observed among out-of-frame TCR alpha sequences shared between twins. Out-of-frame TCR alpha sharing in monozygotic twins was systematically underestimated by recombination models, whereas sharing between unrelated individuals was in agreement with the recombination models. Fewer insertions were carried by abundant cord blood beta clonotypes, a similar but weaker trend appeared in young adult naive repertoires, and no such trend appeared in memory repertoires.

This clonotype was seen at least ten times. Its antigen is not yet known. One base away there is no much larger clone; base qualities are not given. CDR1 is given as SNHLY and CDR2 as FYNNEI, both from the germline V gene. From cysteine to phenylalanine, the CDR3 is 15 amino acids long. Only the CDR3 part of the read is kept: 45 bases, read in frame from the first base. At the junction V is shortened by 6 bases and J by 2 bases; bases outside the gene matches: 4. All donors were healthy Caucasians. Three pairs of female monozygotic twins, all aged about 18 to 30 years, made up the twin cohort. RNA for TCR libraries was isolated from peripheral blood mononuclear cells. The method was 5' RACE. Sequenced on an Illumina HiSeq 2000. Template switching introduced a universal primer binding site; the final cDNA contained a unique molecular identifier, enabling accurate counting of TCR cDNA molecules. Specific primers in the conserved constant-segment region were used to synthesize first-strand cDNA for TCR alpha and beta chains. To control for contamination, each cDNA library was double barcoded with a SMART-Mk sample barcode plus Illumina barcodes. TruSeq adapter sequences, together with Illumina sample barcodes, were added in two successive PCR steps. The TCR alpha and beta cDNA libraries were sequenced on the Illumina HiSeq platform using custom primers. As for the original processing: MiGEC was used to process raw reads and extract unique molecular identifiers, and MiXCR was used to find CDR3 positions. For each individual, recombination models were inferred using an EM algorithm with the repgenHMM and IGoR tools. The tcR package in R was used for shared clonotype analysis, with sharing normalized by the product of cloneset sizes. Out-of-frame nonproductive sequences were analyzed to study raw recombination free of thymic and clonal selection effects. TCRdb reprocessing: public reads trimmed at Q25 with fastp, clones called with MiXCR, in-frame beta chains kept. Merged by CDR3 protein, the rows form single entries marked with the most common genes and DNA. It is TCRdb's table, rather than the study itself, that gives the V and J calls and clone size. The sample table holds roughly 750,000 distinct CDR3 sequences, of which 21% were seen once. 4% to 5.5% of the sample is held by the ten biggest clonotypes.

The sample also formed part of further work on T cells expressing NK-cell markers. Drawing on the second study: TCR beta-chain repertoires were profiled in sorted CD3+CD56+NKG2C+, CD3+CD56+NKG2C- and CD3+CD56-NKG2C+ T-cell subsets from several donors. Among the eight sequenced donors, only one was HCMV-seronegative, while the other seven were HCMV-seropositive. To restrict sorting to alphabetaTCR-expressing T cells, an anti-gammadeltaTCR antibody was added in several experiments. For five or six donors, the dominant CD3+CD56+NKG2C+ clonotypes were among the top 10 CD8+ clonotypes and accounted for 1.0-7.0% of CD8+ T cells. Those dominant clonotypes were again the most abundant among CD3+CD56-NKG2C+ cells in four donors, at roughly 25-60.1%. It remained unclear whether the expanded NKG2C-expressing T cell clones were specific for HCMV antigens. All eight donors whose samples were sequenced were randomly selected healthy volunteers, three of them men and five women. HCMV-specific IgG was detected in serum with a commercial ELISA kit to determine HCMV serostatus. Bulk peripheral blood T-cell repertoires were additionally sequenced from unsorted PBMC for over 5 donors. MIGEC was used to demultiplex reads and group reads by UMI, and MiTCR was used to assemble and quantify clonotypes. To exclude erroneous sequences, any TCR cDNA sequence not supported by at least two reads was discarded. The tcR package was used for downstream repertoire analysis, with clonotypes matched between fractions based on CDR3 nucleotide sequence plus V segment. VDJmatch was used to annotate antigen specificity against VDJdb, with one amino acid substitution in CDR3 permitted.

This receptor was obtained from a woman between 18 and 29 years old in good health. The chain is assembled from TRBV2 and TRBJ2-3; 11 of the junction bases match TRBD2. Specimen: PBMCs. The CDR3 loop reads CASSGLAGITDTQYF. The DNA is TGTGCCAGCAGCGGACTAGCGGGCATCACAGATACGCAGTATTTT. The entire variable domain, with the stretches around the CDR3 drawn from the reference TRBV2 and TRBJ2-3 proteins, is EPEVTQTPSHQVTQMGQEVILRCVPISNHLYFYWYRQILGQKVEFLVSFYNNEISEKSEIFDDQFSVERPDGSNFTLKIRSTKLEDSAMYFCASSGLAGITDTQYFGPGTRLTVL.